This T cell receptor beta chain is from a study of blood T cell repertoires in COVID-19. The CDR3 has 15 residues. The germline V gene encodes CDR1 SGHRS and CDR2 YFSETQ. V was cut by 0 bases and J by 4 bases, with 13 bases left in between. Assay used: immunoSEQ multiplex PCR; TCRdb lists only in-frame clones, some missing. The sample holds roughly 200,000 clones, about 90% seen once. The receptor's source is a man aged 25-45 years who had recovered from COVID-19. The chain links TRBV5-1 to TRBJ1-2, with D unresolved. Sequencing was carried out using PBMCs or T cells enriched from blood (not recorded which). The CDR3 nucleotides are TGCGCCAGCAGCTTGGAATACACTAGCTCCTATGGCTACACCTTC. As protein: CASSLEYTSSYGYTF.